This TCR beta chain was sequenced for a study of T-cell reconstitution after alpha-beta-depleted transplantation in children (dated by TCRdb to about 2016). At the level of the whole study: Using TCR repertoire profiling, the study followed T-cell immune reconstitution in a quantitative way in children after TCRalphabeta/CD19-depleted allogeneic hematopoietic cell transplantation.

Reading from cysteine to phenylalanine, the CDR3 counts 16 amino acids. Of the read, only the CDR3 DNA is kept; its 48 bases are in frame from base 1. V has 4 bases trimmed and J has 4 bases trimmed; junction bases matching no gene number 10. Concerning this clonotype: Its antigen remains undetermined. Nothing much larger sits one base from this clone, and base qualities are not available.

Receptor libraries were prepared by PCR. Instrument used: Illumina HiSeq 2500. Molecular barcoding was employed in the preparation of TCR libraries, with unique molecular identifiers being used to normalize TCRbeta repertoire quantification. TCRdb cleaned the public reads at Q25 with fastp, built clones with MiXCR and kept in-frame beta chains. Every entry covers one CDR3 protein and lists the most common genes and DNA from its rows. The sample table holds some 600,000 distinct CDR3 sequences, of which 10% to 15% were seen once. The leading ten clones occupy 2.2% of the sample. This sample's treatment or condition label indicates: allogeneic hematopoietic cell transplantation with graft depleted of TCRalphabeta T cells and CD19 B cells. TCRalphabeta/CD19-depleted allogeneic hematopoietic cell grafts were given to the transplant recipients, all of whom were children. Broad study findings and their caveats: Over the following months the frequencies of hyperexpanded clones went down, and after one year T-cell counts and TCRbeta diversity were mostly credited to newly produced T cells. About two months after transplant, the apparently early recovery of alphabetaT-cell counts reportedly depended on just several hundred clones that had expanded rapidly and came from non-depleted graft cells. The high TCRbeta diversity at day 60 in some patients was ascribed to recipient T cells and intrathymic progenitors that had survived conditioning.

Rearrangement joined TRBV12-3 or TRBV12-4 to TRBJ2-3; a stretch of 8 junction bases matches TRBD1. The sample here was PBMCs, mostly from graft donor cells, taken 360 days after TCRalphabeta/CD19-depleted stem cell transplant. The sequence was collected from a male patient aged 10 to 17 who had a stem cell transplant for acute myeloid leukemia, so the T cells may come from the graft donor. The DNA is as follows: TGTGCCAGCAGTTCAGGGACAGGCCCCACGTCAGATACGCAGTATTTT. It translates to CASSSGTGPTSDTQYF.